The present TCR beta chain was sequenced within a study of T-cell reconstitution after alpha-beta-depleted transplantation in children. Unique molecular identifiers were incorporated when the TCRbeta library was constructed. MiXCR, run by TCRdb on the PCR reads, gives a single entry per CDR3 protein. This table holds about 400,000 distinct CDR3 sequences, roughly 21% found once. The CDR3 runs 14 residues. A word on this clonotype: One junction end disagrees with the germline gene, perhaps due to a read error.

This clonotype was sampled from a human donor who donated a stem cell graft to a child with acute myeloid leukemia. The J gene is TRBJ1-1, the V gene TRBV12-3 or TRBV12-4, with 8 bases that match TRBD1. The material sequenced was PBMCs from the stem cell graft donor, taken from the stem cell graft. CDR3 nucleotides: TGTGCCAGCAGTATAGCAGGGGGCAACACTGAAGCTTTCTTT. Translated: CASSIAGGNTEAFF.